This T cell receptor (beta chain) was sequenced for a study of CD8 T cells in ankylosing spondylitis. TCRdb fed the 5' RACE reads into MiXCR, producing one record per CDR3 protein. This repertoire shows more than 95,000 distinct CDR3 sequences, 8% to 10% found once; its top ten account for nearly 10%. This CDR3 spans 14 amino acids. Trimming shortened V by 5 bases and J by 4 bases, and 11 bases separated the two germline ends. Germline V gives CDR1 SNHLY, CDR2 FYNNEI. This clonotype showed up many times. The chain is built from TRBV2 and TRBJ1-4; D gene uncertain. What was sequenced was blood, either unsorted or a sorted T cell fraction (not recorded which). The sequence derives from a male donor with ankylosing spondylitis or in good health (not recorded which). In nucleotides, the CDR3 is TGTGCCAGCAGTTTAAAAGCCCGTAATGAAAAACTGTTTTTT. Its translation: CASSLKARNEKLFF. Full variable domain (missing parts from reference TRBV2 and TRBJ1-4): EPEVTQTPSHQVTQMGQEVILRCVPISNHLYFYWYRQILGQKVEFLVSFYNNEISEKSEIFDDQFSVERPDGSNFTLKIRSTKLEDSAMYFCASSLKARNEKLFFGSGTQLSVL.